This T cell receptor (beta chain) was retrieved from a study of T cell responses to AZD1222 COVID-19 vaccine. Data came from immunoSEQ multiplex PCR; TCRdb stores just in-frame clones and leaves some out. The sample includes over 85,000 clones, 88% of them seen just once. V trimming: 6 bases; J trimming: 8 bases; junction bases outside the gene matches: 5. Germline-derived CDR1 and CDR2 are SGHNT and YYREEE (reference sequence). CDR3 length equals 14 residues. The material was peripheral blood, obtained 28 days after the second AZD1222 dose. This chain joins TRBV5-4 and TRBJ2-1; 13 bases match TRBD2. The clonotype originates from an adult who received the AZD1222 COVID-19 vaccine. CDR3 DNA sequence: TGTGCCAGCACCCGGACTAGCGGGAGCGATGAGCAGTTCTTC. It translates to CASTRTSGSDEQFF.